This paragraph reports one T cell receptor (beta chain). The antigen remains unidentified. These data are taken from a study of early stage breast cancer tumors. About the research overall: Of around 15 invasive breast tumors, around 13 were hormone receptor-positive, HER2-negative. Broader study findings: Tumors had approximately 2.5-fold higher T cell density than normal breast.

Germline lookup yields CDR1 SGHRS and CDR2 YFSETQ. This CDR3 comprises 14 residues. The ends were cut back, 0 bases at V and 1 base at J, with 5 bases in the middle. Sequencing was performed with immunoSEQ multiplex PCR; in TCRdb, only in-frame clones are kept and a portion is missing. The sample includes about 50,000 clones, roughly 73% of them seen just once. The chain links TRBV5-1 to TRBJ1-3; D not resolved. The clonotype originates from a person aged 40-50 years with breast cancer. The specimen was blood. The CDR3 loop reads CASSLDNSGNTIYF. The CDR3 DNA is TGCGCCAGCAGCTTGGACAATTCTGGAAACACCATATATTTT.